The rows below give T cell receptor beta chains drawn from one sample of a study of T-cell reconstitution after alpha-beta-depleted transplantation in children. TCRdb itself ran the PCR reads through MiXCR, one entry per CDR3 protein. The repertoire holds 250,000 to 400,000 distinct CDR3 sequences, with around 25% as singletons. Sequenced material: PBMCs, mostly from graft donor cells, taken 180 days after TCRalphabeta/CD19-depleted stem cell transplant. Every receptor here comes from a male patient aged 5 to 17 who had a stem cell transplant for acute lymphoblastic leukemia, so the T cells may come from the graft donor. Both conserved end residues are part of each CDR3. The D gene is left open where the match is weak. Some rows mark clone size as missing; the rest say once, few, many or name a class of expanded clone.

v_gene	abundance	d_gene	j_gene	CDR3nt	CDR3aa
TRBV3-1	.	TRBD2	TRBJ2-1	TGTGCCAGCAGCCAAGTTGGGGGGACTAGCGGGGCCTACAATGAGCAGTTCTTC	CASSQVGGTSGAYNEQFF
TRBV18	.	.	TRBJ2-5	TGTGCCAGCTCACCGCAGGGTGCAGAGACCCAGTACTTC	CASSPQGAETQYF
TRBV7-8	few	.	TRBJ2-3	TGTGCCAGCAGTCCCCCCCCAGACACAGATACGCAGTATTTT	CASSPPPDTDTQYF
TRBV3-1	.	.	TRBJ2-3	TGTGCCAGCAAAGAGTGGACAGATACGCAGTATTTT	CASKEWTDTQYF
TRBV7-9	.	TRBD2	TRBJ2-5	TGTGCCAGTGATAGCGGGAGGGAAGAGACCCAGTACTTC	CASDSGREETQYF
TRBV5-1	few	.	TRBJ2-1	TGCGCCAGCAGCTTCGACAGCTCCTACAATGAGCAGTTCTTC	CASSFDSSYNEQFF
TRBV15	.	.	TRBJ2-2	TGTGCCACCAGCAGAGATCCGCCTGCTGCGAACACCGGGGAGCTGTTTTTT	CATSRDPPAANTGELFF
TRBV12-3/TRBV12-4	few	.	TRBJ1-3	TGTGCCAGCAGTTTAGTGAGGGTCGGAAACACCATATATTTT	CASSLVRVGNTIYF
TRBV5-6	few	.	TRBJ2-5	TGTGCCAGCAGCTTGCAAACTATAACCCAAGAGACCCAGTACTTC	CASSLQTITQETQYF
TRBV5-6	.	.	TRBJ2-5	TGTGCCAGCAGCTTTCAGACAGGCCAAGAGACCCAGTACTTC	CASSFQTGQETQYF
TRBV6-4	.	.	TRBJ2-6	TGTGCCAGCAGTGATTGGGGAAGCTCTGGGGCCAACGTCCTGACTTTC	CASSDWGSSGANVLTF
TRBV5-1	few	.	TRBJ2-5	TGCGCCAGCAGCTTGGCCGGCAATTGGGAGACCCAGTACTTC	CASSLAGNWETQYF
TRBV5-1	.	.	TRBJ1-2	TGCGCCAGCAGCCCGGAAGGGGCAGGGGCCTATGGCTACACCTTC	CASSPEGAGAYGYTF
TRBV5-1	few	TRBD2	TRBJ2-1	TGCGCCAGCAGCACGGGACTAGCGGCCAATGAGCAGTTCTTC	CASSTGLAANEQFF
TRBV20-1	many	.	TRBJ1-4	TGCAGTGCCAGACAAAATCCTACTAATGAAAAACTGTTTTTT	CSARQNPTNEKLFF
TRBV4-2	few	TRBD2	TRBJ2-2	TGTGCCAGCAGCCAAGATCCTAGCGGGAAGGCGAACACCGGGGAGCTGTTTTTT	CASSQDPSGKANTGELFF
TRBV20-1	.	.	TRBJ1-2	TGCAGTGCTAGAGATGATGACATCAACAACTATGGCTACACCTTC	CSARDDDINNYGYTF
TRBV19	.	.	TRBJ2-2	TGTGCCCCCCAAATGCCCACCGGGGAGCTGTTTTTT	CAPQMPTGELFF
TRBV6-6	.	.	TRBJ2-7	TGTGCCGTAGCGTCCTCCTACGAGCAGTACTTC	CAVASSYEQYF
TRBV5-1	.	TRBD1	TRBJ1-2	TGCGCCAGCAGCTTGATTGAGGGGGCAAAGCGGGGCTACACCTTC	CASSLIEGAKRGYTF
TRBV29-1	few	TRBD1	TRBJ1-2	TGCAGCGTTGAAACAAGGACAGGGAACCTTTTTAACTATGGCTACACCTTC	CSVETRTGNLFNYGYTF
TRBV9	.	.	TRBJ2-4	TGTGCCAGCAGCCTAATGGGGGTAGCCAAAAACATTCAGTACTTC	CASSLMGVAKNIQYF
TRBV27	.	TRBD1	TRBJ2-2	TGTGCCAGCACTATAGACAGGGGAGGAGGGGGGCTGTTTTTT	CASTIDRGGGGLFF
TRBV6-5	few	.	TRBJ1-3	TGTGCCAGCAGTTTGTTAATAGCATCTGGAAACACCATATATTTT	CASSLLIASGNTIYF
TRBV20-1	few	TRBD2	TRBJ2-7	TGCAGTGCAAAGACCCTCCTTAGCGGGACCCTTAACTCCTACGAGCAGTACTTC	CSAKTLLSGTLNSYEQYF
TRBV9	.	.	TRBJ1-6	TGTGCCAGCAGCGCCTCGACAGGCGGAAATTCACCCCTCCACTTT	CASSASTGGNSPLHF
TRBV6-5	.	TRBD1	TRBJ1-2	TGTGCCAGCAGCCAGACAGGGTTAGGCTACACCTTC	CASSQTGLGYTF
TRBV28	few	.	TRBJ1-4	TGTGCCAGCAGTTCTCTTTCCGGAAAACTGTTTTTT	CASSSLSGKLFF
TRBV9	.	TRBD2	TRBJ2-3	TGTGCCAGCAGCGTAGGGCGGGAGAGCACAGATACGCAGTATTTT	CASSVGRESTDTQYF
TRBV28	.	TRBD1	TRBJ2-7	TGTGCCACCCTCAGGGGGAGCCTTTACGAGCAGTACTTC	CATLRGSLYEQYF
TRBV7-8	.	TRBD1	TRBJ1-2	TGTGCCAGCAGCCTTCTCAGGACAGGGCCCTTCTATGGCTACACCTTC	CASSLLRTGPFYGYTF
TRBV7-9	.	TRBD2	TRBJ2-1	TGTGCCAGCAGCTTAGGGGTACTAGCGGGTGAGCAGTTCTTC	CASSLGVLAGEQFF
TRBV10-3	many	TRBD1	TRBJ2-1	TGTGCCATCAGTGAGTCGTCTCAACAGGGGGTAGTCTACAATGAGCAGTTCTTC	CAISESSQQGVVYNEQFF
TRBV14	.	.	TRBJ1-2	TGTGCCAGCAGCCAAGCCCCACAACAGGCTTCTAACTATGGCTACACCTTC	CASSQAPQQASNYGYTF
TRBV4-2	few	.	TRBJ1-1	TGTGCCAGCAGCCAAGAGACAACGCCTGAAGCTTTCTTT	CASSQETTPEAFF
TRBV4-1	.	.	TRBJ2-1	TGCGCCAGCAGCCAAGATGGGACAAGGGACAATGAGCAGTTCTTC	CASSQDGTRDNEQFF
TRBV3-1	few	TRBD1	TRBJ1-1	TGTGCCAGCAGCCAAGAGCGTCCCAGGGGGTGGAACACTGAAGCTTTCTTT	CASSQERPRGWNTEAFF